This paragraph covers one T cell receptor (beta chain) sequence. This sample was taken from a study of blood T cell repertoires in COVID-19. CDR3 length: 15 residues. J lost 4 bases, V lost 3 bases, and 5 bases had no gene match. The germline V gene encodes CDR1 ENHRY and CDR2 SYGVKD. Authors' analysis steps: Estimated nucleated cell counts came from reference gene primer amplification. Method: immunoSEQ multiplex PCR; TCRdb's copy keeps in-frame clones and lacks some. The V and J calls and clone size were taken over from that table, and D and trimming were inferred from the DNA. In the table there are about 190,000 clones, less than 85% of which are singletons.

The TCR was taken from a woman between 50 and 59 years old with acute or convalescent COVID-19. V is TRBV10-3 and J is TRBJ1-5, with 8 bases identical to TRBD1. Material: peripheral blood. The CDR3 here is CAISDIYRGNQPQHF. In DNA form, the CDR3 reads TGTGCCATCAGTGATATTTACAGGGGGAATCAGCCCCAGCATTTT.